The 15 T cell receptor beta chains in this list originate from one sample, sequenced in a study of shared clonotypes between healthy human individuals. Assay used: immunoSEQ multiplex PCR; TCRdb lists only in-frame clones, some missing. The sample holds approximately 2,000,000 clones, about 90% seen once. The specimen was naive CD4+ T cells from PBMCs. Subset defined: CD45RA+ positively selected. These receptors originate from a man between 18 and 29 years old in good health. Some clones in this sample may be carry-over from other donors' samples.

The chain recombines TRBV5-4 with TRBJ2-7; D is unresolved. Trimming shortened V by 4 bases and J by 1 base, and 18 bases separated the two germline ends. This CDR3 is built from 16 residues. Germline assignment: CDR1 SGHNT and CDR2 YYREEE (reference sequence). CDR3 in amino acids: CASSHSLGTGSYEQYF. The CDR3 region has the DNA TGTGCCAGCAGCCATAGCCTAGGCACGGGTTCCTACGAGCAGTACTTC.

Regarding this clone: Other nucleotide sequences in the sample specify the same CDR3. This chain uses TRBV10-3 with TRBJ2-7, with D maybe TRBD2 (6 bases). The V end lost 3 bases, the J end lost 3 bases, and 12 bases lay between the germline ends. This CDR3 has 14 residues. Germline loops: CDR1 ENHRY, CDR2 SYGVKD. The DNA of the CDR3 is TGTGCCATCAGTGAAGGACTGGGGGGCTACGAGCAGTACTTC. The encoded protein is CAISEGLGGYEQYF.

The gene calls are TRBV6-6 and TRBJ1-5; 9 positions agree with TRBD1. This CDR3 has 16 residues. V lost 5 bases, J lost 4 bases, and 9 bases stayed unmatched. CDR1 and CDR2 (germline): MNHNY, SVGAGI (reference sequence). The CDR3: CASSPSQGARNQPQHF. The CDR3 coding sequence is TGTGCCAGCAGTCCCTCACAGGGGGCAAGGAATCAGCCCCAGCATTTT.

The chain recombines TRBV7-3 with TRBJ2-1, with D perhaps TRBD2 (5 bases). The CDR3 contains 15 residues. Germline V gene sequence: CDR1 SGHTA, CDR2 FQGTGA. With 5 bases removed from V and 8 bases from J, the gap between germline ends came to 19 bases. The CDR3 region is CASSDRGELGDEQFF. The DNA of the CDR3 is TGTGCCAGCAGCGATCGCGGAGAACTCGGGGATGAGCAGTTCTTC.

V gene TRBV7-3 combines with J gene TRBJ1-2; maybe TRBD1 (6 bases). Germline CDR1 SGHTA, CDR2 FQGTGA. Trimming took 2 bases from V and 1 from J, leaving 17 bases between them. The CDR3 loop spans 17 amino acids. The CDR3 bases are TGTGCCAGCAGCTTAGGCCCTAGTTCAGGGGATAACTATGGCTACACCTTC. Translated, it gives CASSLGPSSGDNYGYTF.

This sequence joins TRBV18 and TRBJ1-3; D may be TRBD1 (5 bases). Germline V CDR1 and CDR2: KGHSH, LQKENI. The CDR3 covers 15 residues. V was shortened by 2 bases and J by 0 bases, with 8 bases between the two germline ends. The CDR3: CASSPKGLSGNTIYF. CDR3 nucleotides: TGTGCCAGCTCACCAAAGGGGCTCTCTGGAAACACCATATATTTT.

Only one count was recorded for this clone. The gene calls are TRBV2 and TRBJ2-5, with 9 bases lining up with TRBD2. After removal of 8 bases from V and 5 bases from J, the junction contained 6 bases not matched to a gene. The CDR3 extends over 13 amino acids. In germline, CDR1 is SNHLY, CDR2 FYNNEI. Written as DNA, the CDR3 is TGTGCCAGCTTAGCGGGAGTAGGGGAGACCCAGTACTTC. Translation: CASLAGVGETQYF.

The genes are TRBV27 and TRBJ1-1; D remains ambiguous. This CDR3 spans 12 amino acids. Germline CDR1 is MNHEY and CDR2 is SMNVEV (reference sequence). The germline V and J ends were trimmed by 8 bases and 4 bases, with 11 bases remaining between them. For the CDR3, the DNA is TGTGCCAGCGGGTGGATCTCCACTGAAGCTTTCTTT. Translated, it gives CASGWISTEAFF.

The V call is TRBV4-3, the J call TRBJ1-1; D gene uncertain. CDR1 is LGHNA and CDR2 is YSLEER in the germline V gene. The CDR3 consists of 14 residues. The V end was cut by 4 bases, the J end by 2 bases, with 11 bases between. CDR3: CASSLELVNTEAFF. The DNA for the CDR3 is TGCGCCAGCAGCCTCGAATTAGTTAACACTGAAGCTTTCTTT.

Concerning this clone itself: Other DNA sequences in this sample translate to the same CDR3. J is TRBJ2-3 and V is TRBV7-9, with D unresolved. The germline V gene has CDR1 SEHNR and CDR2 FQNEAQ (reference sequence). This CDR3 spans 14 amino acids. V was shortened by 1 base and J by 0 bases, with 5 bases between the two germline ends. CDR3 sequence: CASSLGLSTDTQYF. The DNA of the CDR3 is TGTGCCAGCAGCTTAGGTCTTAGCACAGATACGCAGTATTTT.

The J gene is TRBJ2-7, the V gene TRBV2; D remains ambiguous. From germline, CDR1 is SNHLY and CDR2 FYNNEI. The CDR3 totals 14 residues. Trimming took off 7 bases at V and 9 bases at J, with 22 bases between the two ends. The CDR3 here is CASTETSPTNRQYF. The CDR3 coding sequence is TGTGCCAGCACTGAGACAAGTCCTACGAACCGGCAGTACTTC.

The V call is TRBV28, the J call TRBJ1-2; D is uncertain. Between the trimmed V and J ends, which lost 3 bases and 8 bases, there was a span of 13 bases. Per the germline V gene, CDR1 is MDHEN and CDR2 is SYDVKM. The CDR3 runs 13 residues. Here the CDR3 DNA reads TGTGCCAGCAGTTTGTCCGGCTGGCGGGGCTACACCTTC. It codes for CASSLSGWRGYTF.

The chain carries TRBV28 and TRBJ1-3, with unresolved D. CDR1 and CDR2 (germline): MDHEN, SYDVKM. Trimming removed 4 bases from V and 0 bases from J, with 10 bases in between. The CDR3 runs to 15 residues. This chain's CDR3 is CASSSLSSSGNTIYF. Written as DNA, the CDR3 is TGTGCCAGCAGTTCTCTGTCAAGCTCTGGAAACACCATATATTTT.

On this clone itself: This specimen includes other DNA sequences encoding the same CDR3. The rearrangement links TRBV5-1 to TRBJ2-5, with D perhaps matching TRBD1 or TRBD2 (5 bases each). The V end lost 3 bases, the J end lost 1 base, and 13 bases lay between the germline ends. Germline V gene sequence: CDR1 SGHRS, CDR2 YFSETQ. The CDR3 consists of 15 residues. CDR3 in amino acids: CASSWAGTVQETQYF. In DNA form, the CDR3 reads TGCGCCAGCAGCTGGGCAGGGACGGTCCAAGAGACCCAGTACTTC.

The chain couples TRBV4-1 to TRBJ2-3, with 8 bases that match TRBD2. The CDR3 spans 17 residues. Germline lookup yields CDR1 MGHRA and CDR2 YSYEKL. The J segment lost 1 base and the V segment lost 2 bases, leaving 8 bases of the junction unmatched. CDR3 coding DNA: TGCGCCAGCAGCCAAACGCCCGGGGGGGGCGGCACAGATACGCAGTATTTT. Amino acid sequence: CASSQTPGGGGTDTQYF.